Detailed here is one T cell receptor (beta chain). The source of the sample is a study of OX40 agonist ivuxolimab in advanced cancers. Across the study: Patients were 65% to 85% male with ages about 23 to 80, mean about 54.

Assay used: immunoSEQ multiplex PCR; TCRdb lists only in-frame clones, some missing. The data hold roughly 27,000 clones, with roughly 85% observed a single time. The CDR3 contains 16 residues. V gave up 3 bases and J gave up 0 bases, with 15 bases separating them. Germline assignment: CDR1 SGDLS and CDR2 YYNGEE. The V and J genes are TRBV9 and TRBJ1-2, with D perhaps matching TRBD1 (6 bases). The sequences come from CD4+ or CD8+ T cells sorted from blood, collected in a trial of the OX40 agonist ivuxolimab. This sequence was found in an adult with an advanced solid tumor such as melanoma, head and neck, liver or kidney cancer. CDR3 loop: CASSAFGQHANYGYTF. The CDR3 DNA is TGTGCCAGCAGCGCCTTTGGACAGCACGCTAACTATGGCTACACCTTC.